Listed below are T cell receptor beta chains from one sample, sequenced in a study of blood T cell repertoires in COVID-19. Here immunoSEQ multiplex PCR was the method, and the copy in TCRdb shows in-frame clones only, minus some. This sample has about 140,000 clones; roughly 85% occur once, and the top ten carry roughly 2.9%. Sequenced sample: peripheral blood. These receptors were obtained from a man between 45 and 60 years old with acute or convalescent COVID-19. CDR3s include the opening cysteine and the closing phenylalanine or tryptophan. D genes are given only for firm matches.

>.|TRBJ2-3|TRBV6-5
CASSTGTSTDTQYF
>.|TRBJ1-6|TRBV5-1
CASSLAGLRHNSPLHF
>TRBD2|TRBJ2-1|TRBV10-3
CAISVTSVEQFF
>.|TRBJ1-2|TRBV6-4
CASSEIGSYGYTF
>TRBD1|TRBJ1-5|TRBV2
CASSPQGARQPQHF
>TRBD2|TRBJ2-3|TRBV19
CASTLGTSGSGTDTQYF
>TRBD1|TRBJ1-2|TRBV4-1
CASSPTPGQGIYGYTF
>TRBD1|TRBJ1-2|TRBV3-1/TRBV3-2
CASSFTGGSNYGYTF
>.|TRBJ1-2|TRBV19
CASSQSLEGGTIYGYTF
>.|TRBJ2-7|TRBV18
CASSSNRDEQYF
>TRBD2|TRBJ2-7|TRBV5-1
CASSLGAGVWASYEQYF
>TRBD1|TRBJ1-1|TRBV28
CASSLTGTGTFEAFF
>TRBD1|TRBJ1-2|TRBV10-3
CATITGGVYGYTF
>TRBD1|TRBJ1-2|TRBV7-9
CASSGQGNGYTF
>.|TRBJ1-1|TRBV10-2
CASARLNTEAFF